This T cell receptor (beta chain) was obtained from a study of shared clonotypes between healthy human individuals. Study-level information: Each donor had three CD4 naive, three CD4 memory, two CD8 naive and one CD8 memory plate.

Naive CD8 cells, CD45RO-negative and positively selected for CCR7, excluded terminally differentiated effector memory CD45RA+ cells. Germline V gene data show CDR1 as MNHNY and CDR2 as SVGAGI (reference sequence). Between the trimmed V and J ends, which lost 7 bases and 7 bases, there was a span of 20 bases. The CDR3 has 15 amino acids. The deep-level immunoSEQ assay was used. Profiling relied on immunoSEQ multiplex PCR, and the TCRdb table lists in-frame clones only, not all of them. In the table there are hundreds of thousands of clones, 95% to 98% of which are singletons. Study outcomes and limitations: Incomplete sequencing of sorted subsets was indicated by rarefaction despite large depth.

For this clone: The antigen remains undetermined.

The sequence was obtained from a man aged 25 to 45 in good health. Sequencing used naive CD8+ T cells sorted from blood. This sequence joins TRBV6-6 and TRBJ1-5; maybe TRBD1 (5 bases). CDR3 sequence: CASTIARGPGQPQHF. CDR3 bases: TGTGCCAGCACCATAGCGCGGGGACCGGGCCAGCCCCAGCATTTT.